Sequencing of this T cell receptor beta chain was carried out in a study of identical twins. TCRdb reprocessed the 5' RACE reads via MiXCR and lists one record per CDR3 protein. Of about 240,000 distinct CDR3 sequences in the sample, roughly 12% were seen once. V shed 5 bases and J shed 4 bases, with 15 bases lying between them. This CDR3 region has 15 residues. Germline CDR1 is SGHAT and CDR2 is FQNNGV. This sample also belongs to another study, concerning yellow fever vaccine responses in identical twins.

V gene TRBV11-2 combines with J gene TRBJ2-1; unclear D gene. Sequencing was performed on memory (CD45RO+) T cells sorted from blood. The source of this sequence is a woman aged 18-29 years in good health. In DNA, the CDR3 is TGTGCCAGCAGCGAATATTCGACAACTTACAATGAGCAGTTCTTC. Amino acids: CASSEYSTTYNEQFF.